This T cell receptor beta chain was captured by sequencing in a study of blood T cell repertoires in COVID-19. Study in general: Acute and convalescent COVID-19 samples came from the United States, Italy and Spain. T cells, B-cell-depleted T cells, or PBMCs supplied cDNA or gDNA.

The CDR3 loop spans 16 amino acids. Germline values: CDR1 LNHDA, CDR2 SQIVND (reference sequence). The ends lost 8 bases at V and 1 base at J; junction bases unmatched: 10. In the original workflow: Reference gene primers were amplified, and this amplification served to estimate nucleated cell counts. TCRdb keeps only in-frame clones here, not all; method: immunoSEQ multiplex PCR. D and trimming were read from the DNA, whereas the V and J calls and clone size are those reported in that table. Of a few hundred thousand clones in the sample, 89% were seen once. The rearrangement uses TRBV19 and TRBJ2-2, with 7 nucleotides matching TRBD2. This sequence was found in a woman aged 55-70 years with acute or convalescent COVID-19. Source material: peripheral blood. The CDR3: CASSPRGVMNTGELFF. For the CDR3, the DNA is TGTGCCAGTTCGCCTCGGGGGGTCATGAACACCGGGGAGCTGTTTTTT.